This T cell receptor beta chain was identified during a study of regulatory T cells in long-lasting Graves disease. Study outcomes and limitations: Among samples with persistent disease, TRBV28, TRBJ1-2 and TRBJ2-5 were favored.

Indicated time point: newly diagnosed GD, antithyroid drugs for less than 3 months. The TCR library used RNA extracted from PBMCs. Assembly of TCR beta libraries relied on iRepertoire HTBI primers together with Arm-PCR of CDR3 regions. TCRdb passed the multiplex PCR reads through MiXCR, listing each CDR3 protein once. The data hold roughly 360,000 distinct CDR3 sequences, with roughly 12% observed a single time. Germline CDR1 and CDR2: SGHRS and YFSETQ. Trimming stripped 5 bases from V and 4 bases from J, with 11 bases between. The CDR3 contains 13 residues. In regard to this clonotype: Its specificity is not known.

This same sample was also taken into another study, of T cells in Graves' hyperthyroidism and ophthalmopathy.

The chain employs TRBV5-1 and TRBJ2-3; D uncertain. The material was peripheral blood mononuclear cells (PBMCs), obtained at new diagnosis, from a patient treated with antithyroid drugs. The receptor's source is a woman between 18 and 30 years old with Graves disease. In DNA, the CDR3 is TGCGCCAGCAGGGTGTTAGGACCAGATACGCAGTATTTT. Protein product: CASRVLGPDTQYF.